A single T cell receptor (beta chain) is shown here with its context. No antigen is known for it. The data derive from a study of T cells after posttransplantation cyclophosphamide. Clones were read by immunoSEQ multiplex PCR, and TCRdb kept only the in-frame ones, dropping some. The sample has some 39,000 clones, none seen only once. Study-level findings and limits: Tissue-infiltrating T cells from skin or gut overlapped little with blood T cells. Later blood repertoires were often dominated by clones from the donor CD8+ memory compartment. Recipient CMV seropositivity and CMV reactivation strongly tracked TRB clonality.

The sequence was collected from a girl aged 5 to 17 in good health, CMV-negative, and a related stem cell transplant donor. Sample: PBMCs.

In DNA, the CDR3 is TGTGCCAGTAGTTCCCGCGTCAGGGGCTACAATGAGCAGTTCTTC. It codes for CASSSRVRGYNEQFF. V and J are TRBV19 and TRBJ2-1, with D possibly matching TRBD1 (6 bases). The CDR3 totals 15 residues. V lost 5 bases and J 3 bases, leaving 14 bases between the germline ends. The germline V gene has CDR1 LNHDA and CDR2 SQIVND (reference sequence).